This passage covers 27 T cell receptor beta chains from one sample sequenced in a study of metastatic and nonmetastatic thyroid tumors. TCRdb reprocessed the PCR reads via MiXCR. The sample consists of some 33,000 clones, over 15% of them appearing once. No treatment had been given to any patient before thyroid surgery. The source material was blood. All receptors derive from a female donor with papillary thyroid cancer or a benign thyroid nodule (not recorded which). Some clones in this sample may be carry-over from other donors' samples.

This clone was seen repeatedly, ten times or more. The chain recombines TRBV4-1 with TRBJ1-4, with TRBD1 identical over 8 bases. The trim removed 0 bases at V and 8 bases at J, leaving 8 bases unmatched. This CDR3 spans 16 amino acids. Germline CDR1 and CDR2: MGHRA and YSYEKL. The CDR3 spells CASSQDWDRRREKLFF. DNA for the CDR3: TGCGCCAGCAGCCAAGATTGGGACAGGAGAAGAGAAAAACTGTTTTTT.

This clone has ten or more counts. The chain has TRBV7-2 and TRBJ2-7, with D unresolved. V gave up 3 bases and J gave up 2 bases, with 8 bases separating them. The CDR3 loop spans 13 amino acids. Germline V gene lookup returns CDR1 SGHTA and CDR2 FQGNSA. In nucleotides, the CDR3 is TGTGCCAGCAGCTTTGAAATCACCTACGAGCAGTACTTC. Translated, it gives CASSFEITYEQYF.

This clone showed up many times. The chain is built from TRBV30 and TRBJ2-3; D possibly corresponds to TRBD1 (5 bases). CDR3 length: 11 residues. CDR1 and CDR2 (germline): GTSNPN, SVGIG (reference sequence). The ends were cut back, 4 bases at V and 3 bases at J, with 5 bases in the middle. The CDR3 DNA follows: TGTGCCTGGAAGGGGACAGATACGCAGTATTTT. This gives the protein CAWKGTDTQYF. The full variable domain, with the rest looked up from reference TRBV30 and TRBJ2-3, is SQTIHQWPATLVQPVGSPLSLECTVEGTSNPNLYWYRQAAGRGLQLLFYSVGIGQISSEVPQNLSASRPQDRQFILSSKKLLLSDSGFYLCAWKGTDTQYFGPGTRLTVL.

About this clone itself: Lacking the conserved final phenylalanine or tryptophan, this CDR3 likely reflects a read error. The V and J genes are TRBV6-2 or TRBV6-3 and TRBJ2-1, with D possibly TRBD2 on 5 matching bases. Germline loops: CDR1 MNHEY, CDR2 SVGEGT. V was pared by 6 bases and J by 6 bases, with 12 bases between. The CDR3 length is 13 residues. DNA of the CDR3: TGTGCCAGCAGCTCTTATAGCGTCAATGAGCAGTTCCTC. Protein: CASSSYSVNEQFL.

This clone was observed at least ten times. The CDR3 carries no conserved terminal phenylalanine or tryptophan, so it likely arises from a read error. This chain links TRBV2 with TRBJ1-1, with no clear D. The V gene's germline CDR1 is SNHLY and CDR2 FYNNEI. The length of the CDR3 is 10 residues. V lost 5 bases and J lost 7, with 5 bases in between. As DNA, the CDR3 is TGTGCCAGCAGTCAACGTGAAGCTTTCCTT. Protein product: CASSQREAFL.

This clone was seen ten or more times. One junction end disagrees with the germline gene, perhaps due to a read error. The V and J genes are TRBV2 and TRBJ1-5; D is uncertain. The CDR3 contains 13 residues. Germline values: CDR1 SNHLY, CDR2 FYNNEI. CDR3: CASSEGRDQPQHF. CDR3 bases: TGTGCCAGCAGCGAAGGCCGCGATCAGCCCCAGCATTTT.

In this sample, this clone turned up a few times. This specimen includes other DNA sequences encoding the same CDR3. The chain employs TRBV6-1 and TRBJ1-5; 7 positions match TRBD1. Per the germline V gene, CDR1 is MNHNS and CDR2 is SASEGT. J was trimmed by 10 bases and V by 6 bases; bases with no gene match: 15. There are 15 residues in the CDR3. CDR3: CASRRQGVGGQPQHF. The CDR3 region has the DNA TGTGCCAGCAGGCGACAGGGAGTGGGGGGTCAACCCCAGCATTTT.

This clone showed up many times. CDR3 residues: CASSLGVGETQYF. Here the CDR3 DNA reads TGCGCCAGCAGCTTGGGCGTCGGGGAGACCCAGTACTTC. The chain has TRBV5-1 and TRBJ2-5; D not certain. Trimming stripped 0 bases from V and 5 bases from J, with 8 bases between. Germline-derived CDR1 and CDR2 are SGHRS and YFSETQ. The CDR3 extends over 13 amino acids. Full variable domain (rest looked up from reference TRBV5-1 and TRBJ2-5): KAGVTQTPRYLIKTRGQQVTLSCSPISGHRSVSWYQQTPGQGLQFLFEYFSETQRNKGNFPGRFSGRQFSNSRSEMNVSTLELGDSALYLCASSLGVGETQYFGPGTRLLVL.

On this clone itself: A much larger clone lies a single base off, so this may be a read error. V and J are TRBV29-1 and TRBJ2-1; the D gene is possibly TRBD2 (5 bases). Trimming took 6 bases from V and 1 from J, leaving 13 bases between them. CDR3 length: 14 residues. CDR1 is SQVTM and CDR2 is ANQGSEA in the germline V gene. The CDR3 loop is CSVVEGGSYNEQFF. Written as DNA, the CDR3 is TGCAGCGTAGTCGAGGGTGGATCCTACAATGAGCAGTTCTTC.

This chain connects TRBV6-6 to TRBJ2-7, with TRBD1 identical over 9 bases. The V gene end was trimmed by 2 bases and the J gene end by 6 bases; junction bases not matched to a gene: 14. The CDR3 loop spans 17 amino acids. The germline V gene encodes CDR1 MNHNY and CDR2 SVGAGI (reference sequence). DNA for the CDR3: TGTGCCAGCAGTTACCGGGACAGGGACACTACGAGCGGCGAGCAGTACTTC. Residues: CASSYRDRDTTSGEQYF.

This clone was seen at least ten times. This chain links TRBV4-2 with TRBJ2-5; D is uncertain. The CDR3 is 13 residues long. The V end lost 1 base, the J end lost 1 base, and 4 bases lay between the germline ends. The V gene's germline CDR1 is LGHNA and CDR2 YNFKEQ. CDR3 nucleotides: TGTGCCAGCAGCCAAGGGGCCCAAGAGACCCAGTACTTC. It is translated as CASSQGAQETQYF.

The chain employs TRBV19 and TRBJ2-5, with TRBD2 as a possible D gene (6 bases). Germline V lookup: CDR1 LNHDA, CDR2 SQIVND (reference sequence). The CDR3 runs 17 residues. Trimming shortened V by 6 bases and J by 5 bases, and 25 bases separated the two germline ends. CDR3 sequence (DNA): TGTGCCAGTAGCCCTCGTACTAGCTGGACTGTACCTGAGACCCAGTACTTC. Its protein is CASSPRTSWTVPETQYF.

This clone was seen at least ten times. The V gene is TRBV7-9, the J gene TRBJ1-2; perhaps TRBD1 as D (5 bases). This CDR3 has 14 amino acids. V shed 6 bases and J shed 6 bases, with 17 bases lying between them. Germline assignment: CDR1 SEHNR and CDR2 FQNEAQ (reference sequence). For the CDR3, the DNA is TGTGCCAGCAGATCCCTCGGGACTACCCATGGCTACACCTTC. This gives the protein CASRSLGTTHGYTF.

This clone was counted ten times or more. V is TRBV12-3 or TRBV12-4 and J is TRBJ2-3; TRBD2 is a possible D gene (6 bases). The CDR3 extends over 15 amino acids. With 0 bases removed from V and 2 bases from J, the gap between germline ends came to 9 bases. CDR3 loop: CASSLARGLTDTQYF. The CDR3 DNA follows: TGTGCCAGCAGTTTAGCGCGGGGACTCACAGATACGCAGTATTTT.

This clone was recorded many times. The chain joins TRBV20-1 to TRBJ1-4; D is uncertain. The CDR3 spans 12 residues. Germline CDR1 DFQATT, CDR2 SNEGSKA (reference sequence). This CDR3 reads CSPQARFEKLFF. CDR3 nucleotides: TGCAGCCCTCAAGCTCGTTTTGAAAAACTGTTTTTT.

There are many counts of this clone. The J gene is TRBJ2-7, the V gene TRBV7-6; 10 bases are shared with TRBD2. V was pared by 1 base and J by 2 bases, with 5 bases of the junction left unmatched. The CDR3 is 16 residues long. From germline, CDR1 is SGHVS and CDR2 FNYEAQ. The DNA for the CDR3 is TGTGCCAGCAGCTTAGAGGCAGCGGGGGGGCCCTACGAGCAGTACTTC. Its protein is CASSLEAAGGPYEQYF.

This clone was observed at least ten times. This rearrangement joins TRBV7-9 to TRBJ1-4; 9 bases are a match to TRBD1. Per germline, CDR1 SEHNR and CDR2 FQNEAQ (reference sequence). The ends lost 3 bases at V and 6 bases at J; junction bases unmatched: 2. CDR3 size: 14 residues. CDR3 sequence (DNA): TGTGCCAGCAGCTTGGGACAGGGTGATGAAAAACTGTTTTTT. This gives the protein CASSLGQGDEKLFF. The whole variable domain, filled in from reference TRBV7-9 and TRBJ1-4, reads DTGVSQNPRHKITKRGQNVTFRCDPISEHNRLYWYRQTLGQGPEFLTYFQNEAQLEKSRLLSDRFSAERPKGSFSTLEIQRTEQGDSAMYLCASSLGQGDEKLFFGSGTQLSVL.

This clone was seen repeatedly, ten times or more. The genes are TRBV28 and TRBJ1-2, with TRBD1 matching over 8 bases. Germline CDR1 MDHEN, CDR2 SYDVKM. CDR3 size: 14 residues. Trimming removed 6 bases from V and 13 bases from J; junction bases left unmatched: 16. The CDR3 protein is CASRPPTGDKLTTF. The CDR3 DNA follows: TGTGCCAGCAGACCGCCGACAGGGGACAAGCTTACCACCTTC.

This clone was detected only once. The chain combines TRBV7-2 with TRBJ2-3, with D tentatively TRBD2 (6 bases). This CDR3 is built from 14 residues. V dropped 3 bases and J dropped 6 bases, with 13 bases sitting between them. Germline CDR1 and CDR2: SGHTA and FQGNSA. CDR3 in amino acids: CASSFAGWGDTQYF. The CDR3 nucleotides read TGTGCCAGCAGCTTCGCGGGGTGGGGGGATACGCAGTATTTT.

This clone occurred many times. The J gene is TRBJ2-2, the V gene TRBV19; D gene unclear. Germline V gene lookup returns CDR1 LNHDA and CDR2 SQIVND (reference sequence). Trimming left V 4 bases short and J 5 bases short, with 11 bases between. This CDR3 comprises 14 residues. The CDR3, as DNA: TGTGCCAGTAGTAGCGGCCTGGGGACCGGGGAGCTGTTTTTT. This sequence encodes CASSSGLGTGELFF.

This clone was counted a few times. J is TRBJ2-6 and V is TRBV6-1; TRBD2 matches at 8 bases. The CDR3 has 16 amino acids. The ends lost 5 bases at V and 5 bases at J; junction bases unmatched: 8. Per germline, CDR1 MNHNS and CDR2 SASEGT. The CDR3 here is CASSLAGGGWANVLTF. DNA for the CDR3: TGTGCCAGCAGTCTAGCGGGCGGGGGTTGGGCCAACGTCCTGACTTTC.

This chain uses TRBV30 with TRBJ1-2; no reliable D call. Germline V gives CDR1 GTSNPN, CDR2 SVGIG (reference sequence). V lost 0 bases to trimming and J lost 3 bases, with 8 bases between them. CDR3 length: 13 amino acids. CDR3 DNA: TGTGCCTGGAGTGTTGGGCTGGACTATGGCTACACCTTC. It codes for CAWSVGLDYGYTF.

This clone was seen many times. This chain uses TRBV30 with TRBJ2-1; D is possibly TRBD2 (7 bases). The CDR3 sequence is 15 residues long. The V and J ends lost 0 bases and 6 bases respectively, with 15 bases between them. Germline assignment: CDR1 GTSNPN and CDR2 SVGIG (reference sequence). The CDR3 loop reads CAWSVRGGGRNEQFF. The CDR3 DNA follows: TGTGCCTGGAGTGTACGAGGGGGGGGTCGCAATGAGCAGTTCTTC.

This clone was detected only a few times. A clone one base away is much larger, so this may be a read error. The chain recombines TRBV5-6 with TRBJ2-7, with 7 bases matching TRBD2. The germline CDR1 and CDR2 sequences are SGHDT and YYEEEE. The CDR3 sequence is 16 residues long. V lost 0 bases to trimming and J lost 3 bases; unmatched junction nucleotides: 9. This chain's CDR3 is CASSLALAERNYEQYF. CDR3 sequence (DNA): TGTGCCAGCAGCTTGGCCCTAGCGGAAAGAAACTACGAGCAGTACTTC.

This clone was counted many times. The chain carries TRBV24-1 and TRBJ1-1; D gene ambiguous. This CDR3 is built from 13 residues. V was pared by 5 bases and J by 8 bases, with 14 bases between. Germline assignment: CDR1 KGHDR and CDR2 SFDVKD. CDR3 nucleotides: TGTGCCACCAGTGCGAGGGCCACTAGGGAAGCTTTCTTT. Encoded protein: CATSARATREAFF.

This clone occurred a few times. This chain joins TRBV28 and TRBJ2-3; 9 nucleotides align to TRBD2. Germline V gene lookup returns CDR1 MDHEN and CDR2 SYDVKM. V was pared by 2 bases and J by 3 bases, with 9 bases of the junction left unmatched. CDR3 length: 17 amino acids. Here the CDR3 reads CASSLGLAGTVTDTQYF. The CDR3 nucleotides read TGTGCCAGCAGTTTAGGTCTAGCGGGGACCGTTACAGATACGCAGTATTTT.

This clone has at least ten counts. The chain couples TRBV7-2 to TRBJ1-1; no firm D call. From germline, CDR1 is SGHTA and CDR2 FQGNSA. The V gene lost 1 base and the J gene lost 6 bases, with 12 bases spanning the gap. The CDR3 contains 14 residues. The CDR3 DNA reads TGTGCCAGCAGCTTAGTCAGTTCGGGGTCTGAAGCTTTCTTT. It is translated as CASSLVSSGSEAFF.